Following are 18 T cell receptor beta chains from one sample sequenced in a study of cytomegalovirus exposure and HLA in healthy donors (dated by TCRdb to the late 2010s). The library was prepared using the immunoSEQ multiplex PCR assay. A mixture of 60 forward primers for TCR Vbeta segments and 13 reverse primers for TCR Jbeta segments was used in the multiplex PCR. TCRdb re-hosts the immuneACCESS table, in-frame sequences only. Its copies lack some clones; in the studies checked, an unresolved V gene accounts for under half of them, and the cause for the rest is not known. Recorded for this sample are roughly 96,000 clones; about four fifths of them occurred a single time. In total, the top ten clones hold around 3% of the sample. The sequenced sample was PBMCs. The receptors come from a female donor in good health and CMV-seropositive.

This rearrangement joins TRBV4-3 to TRBJ1-5, with D unresolved. V was shortened by 0 bases and J by 3 bases, with 9 bases between the two germline ends. The germline V gene encodes CDR1 LGHNA and CDR2 YSLEER. The CDR3 length is 15 residues. CDR3 sequence (DNA): TGCGCCAGCAGCCAAGATCAGTCGCCCAATCAGCCCCAGCATTTT. Amino acid sequence: CASSQDQSPNQPQHF.

In this sample, this clone is medium-sized (0.01 to 0.1%). This chain joins TRBV6-4 and TRBJ2-1; D gene uncertain. Trimming stripped 2 bases from V and 9 bases from J, with 11 bases between. Looked up from germline, CDR1 is MRHNA and CDR2 is SNTAGT. The CDR3 is 13 amino acids. CDR3 protein: CASSDQGEAEQFF. The CDR3 nucleotides read TGTGCCAGCAGTGACCAAGGAGAGGCTGAGCAGTTCTTC.

The chain couples TRBV28 to TRBJ2-6, with TRBD2 identical over 10 bases. V lost 4 bases, J lost 2 bases, and 5 bases stayed unmatched. The CDR3 consists of 17 residues. CDR1 and CDR2 (germline): MDHEN, SYDVKM. The CDR3 DNA follows: TGTGCCAGCAGTTACAGGCTAGCGGGGGCTGGGGCCAACGTCCTGACTTTC. It yields the protein CASSYRLAGAGANVLTF.

The chain recombines TRBV27 with TRBJ2-7; weak D call: TRBD1 (6 bases). The V gene's germline CDR1 is MNHEY and CDR2 SMNVEV (reference sequence). The CDR3 extends over 12 amino acids. V lost 11 bases, J lost 0 bases, and 11 bases lay in between. This CDR3 reads CASGTLSYEQYF. CDR3 DNA sequence: TGTGCCTCCGGGACACTCTCCTACGAGCAGTACTTC.

The V and J genes are TRBV30 and TRBJ2-3; 8 nucleotides align to TRBD2. CDR1 GTSNPN and CDR2 SVGIG come from the germline V gene (reference sequence). V lost 8 bases to trimming and J lost 1 base; unmatched junction nucleotides: 11. The CDR3 is 15 residues long. CDR3 bases: TGTGCCCGTCGGGGGGGCGTCGAGGGCACAGATACGCAGTATTTT. Protein: CARRGGVEGTDTQYF.

This clone was detected once. This chain uses TRBV4-1 with TRBJ2-1; TRBD2 matches 12 bases. Germline V gene lookup returns CDR1 MGHRA and CDR2 YSYEKL. CDR3 length: 16 residues. J was trimmed by 10 bases and V by 0 bases; bases with no gene match: 7. This chain's CDR3 is CASSQERLAGGPEQFF. The CDR3 bases are TGCGCCAGCAGCCAAGAAAGGCTAGCGGGAGGGCCGGAGCAGTTCTTC.

V usage is TRBV4-3 and J usage is TRBJ1-2; 7 nucleotides agree with TRBD1. This CDR3 is 13 amino acids long. Germline values: CDR1 LGHNA, CDR2 YSLEER. J lost 6 bases, V lost 4 bases, and 5 bases had no gene match. CDR3 nucleotides: TGCGCCAGCAGCCGAGACAGGGTGGATGGCTACACCTTC. Translated, it gives CASSRDRVDGYTF.

The rearrangement links TRBV30 to TRBJ2-7; 11 nucleotides line up with TRBD2. The CDR3 has 15 residues. CDR1 and CDR2 from the germline V gene are GTSNPN and SVGIG (reference sequence). V lost 6 bases, J lost 1 base, and 8 bases stayed unmatched. The CDR3 nucleotides are TGTGCCTGCAATTCCGGGACTAGCGGATCCTACGAGCAGTACTTC. This codes for CACNSGTSGSYEQYF.

This rearrangement joins TRBV18 to TRBJ2-7, with D tentatively TRBD2 (6 bases). With 4 bases removed from V and 6 bases from J, the gap between germline ends came to 16 bases. This CDR3 has 14 amino acids. The germline V gene encodes CDR1 KGHSH and CDR2 LQKENI. In nucleotides, the CDR3 is TGTGCCAGCTCACGTAACCCGACTAGTCGCGAGCAGTACTTC. Translated: CASSRNPTSREQYF.

The chain joins TRBV6-5 to TRBJ1-1; D gene ambiguous. Germline loops: CDR1 MNHEY, CDR2 SVGAGI. This CDR3 has 12 residues. Trimming removed 6 bases at V and 6 bases at J, with 11 bases between. The CDR3 loop is CASSPPHSEAFF. CDR3 in DNA: TGTGCCAGCAGCCCCCCCCACTCTGAAGCTTTCTTT.

The sample holds a few counts of this clone. The J gene is TRBJ2-6, the V gene TRBV5-1; 8 positions match TRBD2. CDR1 is SGHRS and CDR2 is YFSETQ in the germline V gene. The CDR3 covers 17 residues. J gave up 0 bases and V 5 bases, and 7 bases lay outside the gene matches. The CDR3 coding sequence is TGCGCCAGCAGTCTTAGCGGGACACACTCTGGGGCCAACGTCCTGACTTTC. It translates to CASSLSGTHSGANVLTF.

The chain couples TRBV6-5 to TRBJ1-1, with TRBD1 identical over 7 bases. The germline CDR1 and CDR2 sequences are MNHEY and SVGAGI. With V trimmed by 5 bases and J by 0 bases, 3 bases remained unmatched. This CDR3 is built from 14 residues. The CDR3 loop is CASSAGGLNTEAFF. The DNA of the CDR3 is TGTGCCAGCAGTGCAGGGGGTTTGAACACTGAAGCTTTCTTT.

This clone was seen many times. This chain joins TRBV11-3 and TRBJ2-1; D not certain. The CDR3 has 12 residues. V dropped 5 bases and J dropped 5 bases, with 7 bases sitting between them. The germline gives CDR1 SGHNT, CDR2 YENEEA. CDR3 loop: CASSRSNNEQFF. The CDR3 DNA reads as TGTGCCAGCAGCCGGTCTAACAATGAGCAGTTCTTC.

The gene calls are TRBV5-4 and TRBJ1-6; D might be TRBD1 (6 bases). Germline lookup yields CDR1 SGHNT and CDR2 YYREEE (reference sequence). V was shortened by 4 bases and J by 6 bases, with 14 bases between the two germline ends. This CDR3 comprises 15 residues. This CDR3 is CASSPGVSGNSPLHF. Written as DNA, the CDR3 is TGTGCCAGCAGCCCAGGGGTATCTGGTAATTCACCCCTCCACTTT.

The chain employs TRBV14 and TRBJ2-7, with 7 positions matching TRBD2. V gave up 4 bases and J gave up 6 bases; unmatched junction bases: 3. The germline gives CDR1 SGHDN, CDR2 FVKESK. This CDR3 contains 12 residues. The CDR3 loop is CASSPLAGEQYF. CDR3 nucleotides: TGTGCCAGCAGCCCTTTAGCGGGCGAGCAGTACTTC.

The DNA for the CDR3 is TGTGCCAGCAGCTTGTGGCTAGCGGCCAACACCGGGGAGCTGTTTTTT. It translates to CASSLWLAANTGELFF. The chain combines TRBV5-6 with TRBJ2-2, with 7 positions matching TRBD2. In germline, CDR1 is SGHDT, CDR2 YYEEEE. CDR3 size: 16 residues. The junction had 5 bases not matched to a gene; V was cut back by 1 base and J by 2 bases.

The chain uses TRBV4-2 and TRBJ1-2; maybe TRBD1 (5 bases). The length of the CDR3 is 14 residues. The germline V and J ends were trimmed by 0 bases and 2 bases, with 7 bases remaining between them. The germline CDR1 and CDR2 sequences are LGHNA and YNFKEQ. Here the CDR3 reads CASSQDGGNYGYTF. The CDR3 DNA is TGTGCCAGCAGCCAAGATGGGGGGAACTATGGCTACACCTTC.

The rearrangement links TRBV6-5 to TRBJ1-1, with a weak D call TRBD1 (5 bases). The CDR3 loop spans 14 amino acids. The germline V gene encodes CDR1 MNHEY and CDR2 SVGAGI. V lost 2 bases, J lost 3 bases, and 10 bases lay in between. The CDR3, as DNA: TGTGCCAGCAGTTACGGTCCAGGGTACACTGAAGCTTTCTTT. Protein sequence: CASSYGPGYTEAFF.